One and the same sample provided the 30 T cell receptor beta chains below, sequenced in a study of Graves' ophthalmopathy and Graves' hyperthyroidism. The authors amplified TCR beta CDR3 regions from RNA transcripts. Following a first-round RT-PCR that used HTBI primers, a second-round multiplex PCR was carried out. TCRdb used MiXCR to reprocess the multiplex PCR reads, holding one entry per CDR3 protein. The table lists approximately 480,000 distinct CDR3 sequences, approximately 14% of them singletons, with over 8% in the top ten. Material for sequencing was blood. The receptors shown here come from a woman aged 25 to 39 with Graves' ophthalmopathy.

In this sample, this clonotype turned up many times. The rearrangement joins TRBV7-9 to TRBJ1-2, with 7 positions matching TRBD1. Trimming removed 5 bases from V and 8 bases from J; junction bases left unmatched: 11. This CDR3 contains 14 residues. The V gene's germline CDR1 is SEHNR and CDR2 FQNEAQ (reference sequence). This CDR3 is CASSPPLVGGGYTF. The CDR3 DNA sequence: TGTGCCAGCAGCCCTCCCCTTGTAGGGGGCGGCTACACCTTC.

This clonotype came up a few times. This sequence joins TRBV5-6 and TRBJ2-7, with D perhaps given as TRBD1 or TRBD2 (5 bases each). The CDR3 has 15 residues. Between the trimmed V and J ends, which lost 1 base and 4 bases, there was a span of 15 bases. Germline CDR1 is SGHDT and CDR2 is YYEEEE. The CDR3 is CASSLQSFGAYEQYF. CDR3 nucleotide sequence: TGTGCCAGCAGCTTGCAGAGTTTCGGGGCTTACGAGCAGTACTTC.

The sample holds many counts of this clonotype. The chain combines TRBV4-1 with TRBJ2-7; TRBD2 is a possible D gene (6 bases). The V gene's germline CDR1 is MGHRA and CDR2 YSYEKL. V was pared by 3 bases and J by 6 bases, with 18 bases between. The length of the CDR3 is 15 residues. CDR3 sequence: CASSQRSGLRSEQYF. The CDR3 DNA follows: TGCGCCAGCAGCCAGCGTAGCGGACTAAGGTCCGAGCAGTACTTC.

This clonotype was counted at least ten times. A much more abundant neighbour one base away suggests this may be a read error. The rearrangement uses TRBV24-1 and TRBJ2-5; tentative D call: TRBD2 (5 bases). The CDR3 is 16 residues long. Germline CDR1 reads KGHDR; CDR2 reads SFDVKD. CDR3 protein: CATSDFASEREETKYF. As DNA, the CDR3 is TGTGCCACCAGTGATTTTGCCTCTGAGAGGGAAGAGACCAAGTACTTC.

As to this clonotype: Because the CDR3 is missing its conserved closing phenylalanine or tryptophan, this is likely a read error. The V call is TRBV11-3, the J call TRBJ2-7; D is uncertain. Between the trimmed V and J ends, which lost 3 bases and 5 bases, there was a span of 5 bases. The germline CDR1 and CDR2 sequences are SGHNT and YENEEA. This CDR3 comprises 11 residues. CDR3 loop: CASSFRNEQYS. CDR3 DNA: TGTGCCAGCAGCTTTAGGAACGAGCAGTACTCC.

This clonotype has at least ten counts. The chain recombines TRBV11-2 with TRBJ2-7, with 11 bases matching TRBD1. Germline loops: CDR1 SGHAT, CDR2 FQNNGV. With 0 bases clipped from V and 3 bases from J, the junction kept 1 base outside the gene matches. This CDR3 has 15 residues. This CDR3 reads CASSLDGTGGYEQYF. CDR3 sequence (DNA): TGTGCCAGCAGCTTAGATGGGACAGGGGGCTACGAGCAGTACTTC.

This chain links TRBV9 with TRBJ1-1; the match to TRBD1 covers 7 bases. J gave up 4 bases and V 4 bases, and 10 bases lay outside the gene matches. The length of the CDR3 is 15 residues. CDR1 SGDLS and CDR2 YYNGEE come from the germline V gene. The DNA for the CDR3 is TGTGCCAGCAGCCGTCAGGGGGGTTCGGGCACTGAAGCTTTCTTT. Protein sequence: CASSRQGGSGTEAFF.

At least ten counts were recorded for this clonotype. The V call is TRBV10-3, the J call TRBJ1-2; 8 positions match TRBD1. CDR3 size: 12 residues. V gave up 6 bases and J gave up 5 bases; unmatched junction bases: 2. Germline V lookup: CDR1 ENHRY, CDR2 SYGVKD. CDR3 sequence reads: CAIRDRAYGYTF. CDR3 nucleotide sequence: TGTGCCATCAGGGACAGGGCTTATGGCTACACCTTC.

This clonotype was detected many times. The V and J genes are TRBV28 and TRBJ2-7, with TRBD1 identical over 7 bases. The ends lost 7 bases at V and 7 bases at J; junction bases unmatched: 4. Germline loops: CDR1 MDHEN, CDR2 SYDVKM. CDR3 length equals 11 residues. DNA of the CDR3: TGTGCCAGCAATGGACAGGCGGAGCAGTACTTC. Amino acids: CASNGQAEQYF.

As DNA, the CDR3 is TGTGCCAGCAGTTGGGGGACTAGCGGGGATTACGAGCAGTACTTC. As protein: CASSWGTSGDYEQYF. The V call is TRBV12-3 or TRBV12-4, the J call TRBJ2-7; 13 positions agree with TRBD2. This CDR3 has 15 amino acids. J was trimmed by 4 bases and V by 4 bases; bases with no gene match: 4.

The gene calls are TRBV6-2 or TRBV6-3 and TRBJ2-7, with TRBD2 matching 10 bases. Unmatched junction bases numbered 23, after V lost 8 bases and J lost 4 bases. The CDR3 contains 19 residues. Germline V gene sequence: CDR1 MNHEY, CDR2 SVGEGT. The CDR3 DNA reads TGTGCCAGCGTCAAAAATTTAGCGGGAGGACGGGTTCGGTATTACGAGCAGTACTTC. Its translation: CASVKNLAGGRVRYYEQYF.

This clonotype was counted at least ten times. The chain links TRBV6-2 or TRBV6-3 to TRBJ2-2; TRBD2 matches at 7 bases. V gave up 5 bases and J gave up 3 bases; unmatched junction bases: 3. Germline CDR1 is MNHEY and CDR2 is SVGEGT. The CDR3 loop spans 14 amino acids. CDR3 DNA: TGTGCCAGCAGTGCAGCGGGATACACCGGGGAGCTGTTTTTT. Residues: CASSAAGYTGELFF.

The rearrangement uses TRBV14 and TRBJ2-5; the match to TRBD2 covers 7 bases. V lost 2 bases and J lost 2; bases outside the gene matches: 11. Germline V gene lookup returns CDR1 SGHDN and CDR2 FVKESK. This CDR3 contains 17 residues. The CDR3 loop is CASSQLADFWSQETQYF. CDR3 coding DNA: TGTGCCAGCAGCCAACTAGCGGATTTTTGGTCGCAAGAGACCCAGTACTTC.

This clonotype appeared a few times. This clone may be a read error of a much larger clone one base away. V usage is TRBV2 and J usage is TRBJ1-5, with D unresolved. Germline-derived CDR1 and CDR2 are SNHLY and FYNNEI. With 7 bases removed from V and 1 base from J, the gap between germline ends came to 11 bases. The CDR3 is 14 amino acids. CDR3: CASTSDGSNQPQHF. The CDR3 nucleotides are TGTGCCAGCACCTCGGACGGAAGCAATCAGCCCCAGCATTTT. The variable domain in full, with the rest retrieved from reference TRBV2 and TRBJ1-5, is EPEVTQTPSHQVTQMGQEVILRCVPISNHLYFYWYRQILGQKVEFLVSFYNNEISEKSEIFDDQFSVERPDGSNFTLKIRSTKLEDSAMYFCASTSDGSNQPQHFGDGTRLSIL.

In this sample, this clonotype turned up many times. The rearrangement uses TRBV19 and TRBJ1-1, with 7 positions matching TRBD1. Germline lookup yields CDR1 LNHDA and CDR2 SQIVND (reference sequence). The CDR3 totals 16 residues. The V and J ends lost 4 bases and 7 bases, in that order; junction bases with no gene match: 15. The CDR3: CASSTTGAPSTVEAFF. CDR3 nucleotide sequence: TGTGCCAGTAGTACTACAGGGGCCCCGTCTACCGTTGAAGCTTTCTTT.

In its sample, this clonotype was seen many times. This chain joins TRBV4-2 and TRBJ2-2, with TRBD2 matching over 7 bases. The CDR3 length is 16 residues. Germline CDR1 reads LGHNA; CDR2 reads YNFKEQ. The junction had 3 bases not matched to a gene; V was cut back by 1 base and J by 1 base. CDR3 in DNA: TGTGCCAGCAGCCAAGCGCTAGCGGTGAACACCGGGGAGCTGTTTTTT. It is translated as CASSQALAVNTGELFF.

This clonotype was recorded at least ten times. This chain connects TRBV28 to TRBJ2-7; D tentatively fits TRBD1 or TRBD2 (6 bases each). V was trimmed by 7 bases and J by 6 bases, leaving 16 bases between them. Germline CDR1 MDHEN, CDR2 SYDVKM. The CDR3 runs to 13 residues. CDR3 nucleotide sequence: TGTGCCAGCAATCCTATCAAGGGGGGCGAGCAGTACTTC. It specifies CASNPIKGGEQYF.

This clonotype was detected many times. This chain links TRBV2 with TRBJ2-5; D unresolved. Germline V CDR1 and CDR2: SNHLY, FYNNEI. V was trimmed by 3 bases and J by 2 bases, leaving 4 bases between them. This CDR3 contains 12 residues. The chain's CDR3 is CASSDRQETQYF. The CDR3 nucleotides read TGTGCCAGCAGTGACAGACAAGAGACCCAGTACTTC.

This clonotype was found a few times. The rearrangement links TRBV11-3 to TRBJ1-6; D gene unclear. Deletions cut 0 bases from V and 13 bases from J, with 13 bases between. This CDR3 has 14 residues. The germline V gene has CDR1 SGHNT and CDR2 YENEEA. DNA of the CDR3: TGTGCCAGCAGCTTAGATCCCTCGGAGCTGCCCCTCCACTTT. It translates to CASSLDPSELPLHF. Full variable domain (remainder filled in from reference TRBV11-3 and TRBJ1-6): EAGVVQSPRYKIIEKKQPVAFWCNPISGHNTLYWYLQNLGQGPELLIRYENEEAVDDSQLPKDRFSAERLKGVDSTLKIQPAELGDSAVYLCASSLDPSELPLHFGNGTRLTVT.

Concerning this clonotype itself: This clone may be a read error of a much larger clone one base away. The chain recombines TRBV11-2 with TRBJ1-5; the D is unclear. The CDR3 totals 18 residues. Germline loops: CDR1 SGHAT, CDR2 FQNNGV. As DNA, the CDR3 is TGTGCCAGCAGCTTAGATCTTGGGAGTTGGGATAGCAGTCAGCCCCAGCATTTT. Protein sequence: CASSLDLGSWDSSQPQHF.

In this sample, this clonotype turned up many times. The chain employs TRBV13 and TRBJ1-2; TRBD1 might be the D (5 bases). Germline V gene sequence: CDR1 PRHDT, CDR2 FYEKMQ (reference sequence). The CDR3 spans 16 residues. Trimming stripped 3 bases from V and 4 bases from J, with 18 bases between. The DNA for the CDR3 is TGTGCCAGCAGCTTTTACTCCCAAGACAGTATCTATGGCTACACCTTC. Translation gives CASSFYSQDSIYGYTF.

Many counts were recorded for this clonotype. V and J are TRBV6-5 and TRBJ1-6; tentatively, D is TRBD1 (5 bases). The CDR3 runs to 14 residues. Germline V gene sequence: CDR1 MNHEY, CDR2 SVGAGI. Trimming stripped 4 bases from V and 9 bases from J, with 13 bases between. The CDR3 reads CASSFQGGGSPLHF. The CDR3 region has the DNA TGTGCCAGCAGTTTCCAGGGCGGAGGTTCACCCCTCCACTTT.

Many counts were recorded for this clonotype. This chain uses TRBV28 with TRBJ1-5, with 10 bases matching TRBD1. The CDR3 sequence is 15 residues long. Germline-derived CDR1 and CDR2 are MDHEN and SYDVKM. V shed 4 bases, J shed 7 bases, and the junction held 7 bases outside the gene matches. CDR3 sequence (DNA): TGTGCCAGCAGTTCAATCGGGACAGGGGTACAGCCCCAGCATTTT. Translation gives CASSSIGTGVQPQHF.

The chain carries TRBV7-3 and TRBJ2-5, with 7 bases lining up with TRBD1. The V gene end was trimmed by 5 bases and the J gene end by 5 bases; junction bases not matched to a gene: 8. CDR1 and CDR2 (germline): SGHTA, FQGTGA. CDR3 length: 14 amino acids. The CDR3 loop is CASSQTGVRETQYF. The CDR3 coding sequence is TGTGCCAGCAGCCAAACAGGGGTTAGGGAGACCCAGTACTTC.

This CDR3 is CASSLVPGFNQPQHF. The DNA for the CDR3 is TGCGCCAGCAGCTTGGTTCCAGGCTTCAATCAGCCCCAGCATTTT. The rearrangement joins TRBV5-1 to TRBJ1-5, with D unclear. Germline CDR1 is SGHRS and CDR2 is YFSETQ. The CDR3 contains 15 residues. V lost 0 bases, J lost 3 bases, and 10 bases lay in between.

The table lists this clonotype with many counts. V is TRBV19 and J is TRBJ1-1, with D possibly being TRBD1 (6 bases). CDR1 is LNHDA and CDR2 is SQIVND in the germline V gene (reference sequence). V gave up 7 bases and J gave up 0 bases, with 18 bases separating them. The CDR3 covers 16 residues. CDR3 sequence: CASTSSVGHLNTEAFF. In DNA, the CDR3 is TGTGCCAGTACTAGCTCTGTGGGACACCTGAACACTGAAGCTTTCTTT.

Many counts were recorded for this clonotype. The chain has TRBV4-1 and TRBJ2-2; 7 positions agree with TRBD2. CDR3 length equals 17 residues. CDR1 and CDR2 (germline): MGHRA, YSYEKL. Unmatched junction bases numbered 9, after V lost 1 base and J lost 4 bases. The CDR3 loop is CASSQVIAGILTGELFF. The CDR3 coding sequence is TGCGCCAGCAGCCAAGTAATAGCGGGCATACTCACCGGGGAGCTGTTTTTT.

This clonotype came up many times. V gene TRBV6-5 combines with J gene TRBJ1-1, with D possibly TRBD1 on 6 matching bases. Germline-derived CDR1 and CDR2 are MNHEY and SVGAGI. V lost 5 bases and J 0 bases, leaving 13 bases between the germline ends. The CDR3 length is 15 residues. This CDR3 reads CASSPGGRLNTEAFF. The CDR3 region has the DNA TGTGCCAGCAGTCCCGGGGGCCGATTGAACACTGAAGCTTTCTTT.

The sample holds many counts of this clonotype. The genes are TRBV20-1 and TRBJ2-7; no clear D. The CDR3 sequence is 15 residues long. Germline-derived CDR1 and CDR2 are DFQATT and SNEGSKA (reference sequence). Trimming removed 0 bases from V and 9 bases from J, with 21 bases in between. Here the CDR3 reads CSARDHSGDHGVQYF. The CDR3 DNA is TGCAGTGCTAGAGATCATAGTGGGGATCATGGGGTGCAGTACTTC.

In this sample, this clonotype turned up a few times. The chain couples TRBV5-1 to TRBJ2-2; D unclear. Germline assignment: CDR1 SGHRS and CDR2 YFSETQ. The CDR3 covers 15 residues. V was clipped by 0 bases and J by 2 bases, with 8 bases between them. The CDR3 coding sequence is TGCGCCAGCAGCTTGGAGTCCACAAACACCGGGGAGCTGTTTTTT. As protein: CASSLESTNTGELFF.